This TCR beta chain originates from a study of neurological immune-mediated disorders. Findings of the study overall: Multiple sclerosis patients had less TCR clonal expansion than even healthy controls, unlike HTLV-1-associated myelopathy.

As to time point: longitudinal time-point 2. Unsorted libraries were derived from 2 million PBMCs stored at -80 C. 5'RACE generated cDNA with 10-nucleotide random UMIs. The authors obtained over 170 million TCR-beta sequences from 15-18 subjects per sequencing run. TCRdb analysed the 5' RACE reads with MiXCR anew, one entry per CDR3 protein. The sample contains 40,000 to 60,000 distinct CDR3 sequences, roughly 14% of which appear only once. The CDR3 runs to 16 residues. Per the germline V gene, CDR1 is MNHEY and CDR2 is SVGEGT. Trimming removed 4 bases from V and 3 bases from J, with 19 bases in between. This clonotype came up many times. What it binds is not known.

This TCR came from a male donor with HTLV-1-associated myelopathy (HAM/TSP). The sequenced sample was PBMCs. The chain uses TRBV6-2 or TRBV6-3 and TRBJ2-7; D may be TRBD1 (5 bases). The CDR3 reads CASSSSFLQDNYEQYF. As DNA, the CDR3 is TGTGCCAGCAGTTCCTCGTTTCTACAGGACAACTACGAGCAGTACTTC.